The entry below gives a single T cell receptor beta chain sequence along with its context. With V trimmed by 7 bases and J by 7 bases, 10 bases remained unmatched. The CDR3 runs to 14 residues. The V gene's germline CDR1 is MNHNY and CDR2 SVGAGI (reference sequence). This sample was taken from a study of shared T cell receptors in the human thymus. TCRdb's table, derived via immunoSEQ multiplex PCR, lists solely in-frame clones and lacks some. The table includes 600,000 to 900,000 clones, 70% to 90% detected once. The sample was also linked to a second study, of human thymus T cells. That source adds: Donation was from healthy Finnish infants who were having corrective surgery that addressed congenital heart defects. Thymic samples were excised during corrective heart operations. Thymic and blood repertoires showed apparently biased V and J gene usage. Related work found strong thymic repertoire overlap between unrelated individuals.

This clonotype originated in a girl in the first two years of life with a congenital heart defect. This chain joins TRBV6-6 and TRBJ2-5; 9 bases are shared with TRBD2. The specimen was thymocytes. CDR3 residues: CASIPSGVPGTQYF. Here the CDR3 DNA reads TGTGCCAGCATACCTAGCGGGGTCCCGGGGACCCAGTACTTC.